This T cell receptor (beta chain) was sequenced during a study of cytomegalovirus exposure and HLA in healthy donors. Notes on the study in general: A later analysis linked a missense variant in DCLRE1C to the trimming of TCR beta V and J genes.

In this sample, this clone turned up a few times. Its specificity is unknown. CDR3 length: 15 amino acids. Germline V gene data show CDR1 as SGHNT and CDR2 as YYREEE (reference sequence). Trimming left V 4 bases short and J 1 base short, with 15 bases between. A multiplex PCR was run with 60 Vbeta primers and 13 Jbeta primers. Sequencing was performed with immunoSEQ multiplex PCR; in TCRdb, only in-frame clones are kept and a portion is missing. The profile shows 140,000 or so clones, 88% of them singletons. This chain joins TRBV5-4 and TRBJ2-7, with a possible D match to TRBD1 (6 bases). The source material was PBMCs. This receptor was taken from a woman aged 40 to 49 in good health and CMV-seronegative. The CDR3 protein is CASSHGTTYSYEQYF. The CDR3 bases are TGTGCCAGCAGCCACGGGACAACTTATTCCTACGAGCAGTACTTC. Combining the CDR3 with reference TRBV5-4 and TRBJ2-7 gives the whole variable domain ETGVTQSPTHLIKTRGQQVTLRCSSQSGHNTVSWYQQALGQGPQFIFQYYREEENGRGNFPPRFSGLQFPNYSSELNVNALELDDSALYLCASSHGTTYSYEQYFGPGTRLTVT.